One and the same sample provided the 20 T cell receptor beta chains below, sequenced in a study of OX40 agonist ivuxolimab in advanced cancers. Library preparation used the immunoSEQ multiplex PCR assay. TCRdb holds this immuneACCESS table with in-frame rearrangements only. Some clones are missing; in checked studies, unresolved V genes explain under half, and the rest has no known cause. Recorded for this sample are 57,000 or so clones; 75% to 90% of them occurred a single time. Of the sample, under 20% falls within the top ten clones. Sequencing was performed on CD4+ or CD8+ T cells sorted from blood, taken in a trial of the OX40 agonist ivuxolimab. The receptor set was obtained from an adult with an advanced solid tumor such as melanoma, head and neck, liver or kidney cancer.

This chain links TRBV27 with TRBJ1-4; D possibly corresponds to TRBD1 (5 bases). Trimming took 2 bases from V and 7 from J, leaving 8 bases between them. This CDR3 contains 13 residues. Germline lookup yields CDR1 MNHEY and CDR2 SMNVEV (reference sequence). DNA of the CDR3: TGTGCCAGCAGTTTAACGGGGGTTGAAAAACTGTTTTTT. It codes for CASSLTGVEKLFF.

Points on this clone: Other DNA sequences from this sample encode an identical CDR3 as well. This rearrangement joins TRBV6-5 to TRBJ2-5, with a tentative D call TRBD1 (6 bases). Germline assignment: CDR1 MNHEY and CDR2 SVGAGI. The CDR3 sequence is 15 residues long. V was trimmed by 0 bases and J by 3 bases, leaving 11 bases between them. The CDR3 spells CASSYSKRTEETQYF. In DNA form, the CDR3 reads TGTGCCAGCAGTTACTCGAAACGGACAGAAGAGACCCAGTACTTC.

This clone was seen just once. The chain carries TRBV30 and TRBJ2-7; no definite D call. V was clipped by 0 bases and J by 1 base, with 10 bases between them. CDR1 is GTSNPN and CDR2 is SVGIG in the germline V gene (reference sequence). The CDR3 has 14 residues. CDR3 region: CAWSVGPASYEQYF. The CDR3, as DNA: TGTGCCTGGAGTGTAGGGCCAGCGTCCTACGAGCAGTACTTC.

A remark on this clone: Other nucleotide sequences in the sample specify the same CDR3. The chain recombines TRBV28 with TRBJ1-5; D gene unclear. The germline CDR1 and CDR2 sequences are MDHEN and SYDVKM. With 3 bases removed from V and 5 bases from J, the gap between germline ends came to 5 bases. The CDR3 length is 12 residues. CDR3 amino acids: CASSLPDQPQHF. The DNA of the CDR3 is TGTGCCAGCAGTTTGCCCGATCAGCCCCAGCATTTT.

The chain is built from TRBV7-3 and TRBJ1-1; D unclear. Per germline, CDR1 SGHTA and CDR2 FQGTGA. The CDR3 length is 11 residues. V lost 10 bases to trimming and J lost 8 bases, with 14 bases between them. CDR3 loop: CATTLGKEAFF. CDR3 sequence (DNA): TGTGCCACCACGCTAGGGAAGGAAGCTTTCTTT.

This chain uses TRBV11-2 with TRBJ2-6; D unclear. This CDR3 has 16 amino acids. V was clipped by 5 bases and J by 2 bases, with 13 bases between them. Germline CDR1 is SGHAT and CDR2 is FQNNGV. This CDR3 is CASSPLSLPGANVLTF. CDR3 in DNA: TGTGCCAGCAGCCCTCTTAGTCTTCCTGGGGCCAACGTCCTGACTTTC.

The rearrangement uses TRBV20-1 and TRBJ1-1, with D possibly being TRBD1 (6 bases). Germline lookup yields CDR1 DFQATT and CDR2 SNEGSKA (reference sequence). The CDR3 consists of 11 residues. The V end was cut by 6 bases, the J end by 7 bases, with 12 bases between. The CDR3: CSAFGQNEAFF. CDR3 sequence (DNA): TGCAGTGCGTTCGGACAGAATGAAGCTTTCTTT.

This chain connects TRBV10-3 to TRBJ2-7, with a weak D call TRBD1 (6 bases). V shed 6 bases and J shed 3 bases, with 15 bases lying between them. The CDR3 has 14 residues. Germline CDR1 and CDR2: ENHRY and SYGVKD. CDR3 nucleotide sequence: TGTGCCATCAGCGGACCCGGGACAAGCTACGAGCAGTACTTC. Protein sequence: CAISGPGTSYEQYF.

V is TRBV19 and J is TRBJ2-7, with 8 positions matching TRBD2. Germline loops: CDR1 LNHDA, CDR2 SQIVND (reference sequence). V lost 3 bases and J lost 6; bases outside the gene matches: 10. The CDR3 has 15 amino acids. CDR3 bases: TGTGCCAGTAGTATCGAATCCGGGACTAGTTCCGAGCAGTACTTC. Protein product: CASSIESGTSSEQYF.

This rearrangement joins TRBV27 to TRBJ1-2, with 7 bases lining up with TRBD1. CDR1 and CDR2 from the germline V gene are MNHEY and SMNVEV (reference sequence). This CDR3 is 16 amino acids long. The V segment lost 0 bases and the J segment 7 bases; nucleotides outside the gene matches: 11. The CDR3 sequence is CASSLSPRQGISGYTF. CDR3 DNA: TGTGCCAGCAGTTTATCCCCTCGACAGGGAATAAGTGGCTACACCTTC.

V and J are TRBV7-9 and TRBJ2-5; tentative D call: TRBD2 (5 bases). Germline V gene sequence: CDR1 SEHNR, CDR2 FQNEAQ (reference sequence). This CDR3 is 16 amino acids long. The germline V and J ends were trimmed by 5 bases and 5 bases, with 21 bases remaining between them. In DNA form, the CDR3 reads TGTGCCAGCAGCCTAGTTCCCGGGATTCGTTTGGAGACCCAGTACTTC. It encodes CASSLVPGIRLETQYF.

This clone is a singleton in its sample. The chain's CDR3 is CASSQALSETQYF. The CDR3, as DNA: TGCGCCAGCAGCCAAGCCTTGTCCGAGACCCAGTACTTC. The chain has TRBV4-1 and TRBJ2-5; D is ambiguous. The CDR3 runs 13 residues. The V end was cut by 1 base, the J end by 5 bases, with 8 bases between. Germline lookup yields CDR1 MGHRA and CDR2 YSYEKL.

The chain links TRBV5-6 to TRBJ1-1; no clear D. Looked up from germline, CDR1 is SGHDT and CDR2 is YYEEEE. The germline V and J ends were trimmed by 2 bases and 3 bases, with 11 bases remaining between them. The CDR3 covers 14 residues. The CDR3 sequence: CASSFGEADTEAFF. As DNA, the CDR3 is TGTGCCAGCAGCTTCGGGGAGGCGGACACTGAAGCTTTCTTT.

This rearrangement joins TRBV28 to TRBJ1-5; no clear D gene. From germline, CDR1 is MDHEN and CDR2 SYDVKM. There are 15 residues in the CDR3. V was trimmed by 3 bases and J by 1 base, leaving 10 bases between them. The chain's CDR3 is CASSFRGASNQPQHF. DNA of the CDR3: TGTGCCAGCAGTTTTCGGGGAGCAAGCAATCAGCCCCAGCATTTT. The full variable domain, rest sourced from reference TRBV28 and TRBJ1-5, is DVKVTQSSRYLVKRTGEKVFLECVQDMDHENMFWYRQDPGLGLRLIYFSYDVKMKEKGDIPEGYSVSREKKERFSLILESASTNQTSMYLCASSFRGASNQPQHFGDGTRLSIL.

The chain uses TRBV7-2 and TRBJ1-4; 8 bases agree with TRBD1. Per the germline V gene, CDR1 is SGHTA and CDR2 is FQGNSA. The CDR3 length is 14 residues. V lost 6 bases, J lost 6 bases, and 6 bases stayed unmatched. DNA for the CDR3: TGTGCCAGCAGTCCAGGGGGCGCCTATGAAAAACTGTTTTTT. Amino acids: CASSPGGAYEKLFF. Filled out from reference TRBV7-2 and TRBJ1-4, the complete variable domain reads GAGVSQSPSNKVTEKGKDVELRCDPISGHTALYWYRQSLGQGLEFLIYFQGNSAPDKSGLPSDRFSAERTGGSVSTLTIQRTQQEDSAVYLCASSPGGAYEKLFFGSGTQLSVL.

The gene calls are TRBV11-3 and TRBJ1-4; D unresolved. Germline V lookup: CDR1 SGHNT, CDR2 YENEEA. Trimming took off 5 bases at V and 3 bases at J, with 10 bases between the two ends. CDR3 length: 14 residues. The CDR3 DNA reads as TGTGCCAGCAGCCCAAGTCAGGCTAATGAAAAACTGTTTTTT. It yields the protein CASSPSQANEKLFF.

The CDR3: CASSAGGLYEQYF. CDR3 bases: TGTGCCAGCTCCGCGGGAGGGCTCTACGAGCAGTACTTC. The rearrangement joins TRBV27 to TRBJ2-7; 9 positions agree with TRBD2. The CDR3 consists of 13 residues. Germline V CDR1 and CDR2: MNHEY, SMNVEV (reference sequence). Trimming at V came to 8 bases and at J to 3 bases, leaving 5 bases not matched to a gene.

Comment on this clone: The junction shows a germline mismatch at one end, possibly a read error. The CDR3 nucleotides are TGCGCCAGCAGCCAAGGAAGGGCAGGCTACAATGAGCTGTTCTTC. Amino acid sequence: CASSQGRAGYNELFF. V is TRBV4-3 and J is TRBJ2-1; the D is unclear. The germline V gene has CDR1 LGHNA and CDR2 YSLEER. The CDR3 length is 15 residues.

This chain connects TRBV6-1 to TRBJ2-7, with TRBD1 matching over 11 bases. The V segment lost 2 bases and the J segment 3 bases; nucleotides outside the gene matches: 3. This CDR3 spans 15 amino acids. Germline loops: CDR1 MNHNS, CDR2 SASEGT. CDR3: CASSEQGTGGYEQYF. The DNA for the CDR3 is TGTGCCAGCAGTGAACAAGGGACAGGGGGCTACGAGCAGTACTTC.

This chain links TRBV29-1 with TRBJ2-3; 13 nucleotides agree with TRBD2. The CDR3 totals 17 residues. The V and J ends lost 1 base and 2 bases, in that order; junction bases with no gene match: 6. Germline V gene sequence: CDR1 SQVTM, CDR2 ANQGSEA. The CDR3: CSVEGLLAGGLTDTQYF. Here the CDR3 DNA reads TGCAGCGTTGAAGGCCTACTAGCGGGAGGGCTCACAGATACGCAGTATTTT.